This TCR beta chain is from a study of CD8 T cells in Susac syndrome. When the RNA was reverse transcribed, random hexamers were used with an input of about 0.45 to 1 ug. TCRdb reprocessed the immunoSEQ multiplex PCR reads with MiXCR, giving one entry per CDR3 protein. The table has 150,000 to 200,000 distinct CDR3 sequences, about 94% seen once. Germline CDR1 DFQATT, CDR2 SNEGSKA (reference sequence). V lost 4 bases and J lost 2, with 12 bases in between. The length of the CDR3 is 14 residues. This clonotype came up once. The sequence was obtained from a human donor in good health. Specimen: CD4+ T cells from PBMCs. The V gene is TRBV20-1, the J gene TRBJ1-5; perhaps TRBD1 as D (6 bases). As DNA, the CDR3 is TGCAGTGCTACTCGACAGGTTGGCAATCAGCCCCAGCATTTT. Translating gives CSATRQVGNQPQHF.